Below are 30 T cell receptor beta chains sequenced from a single sample in a study of blood T cell repertoires in COVID-19. Data came from immunoSEQ multiplex PCR; TCRdb stores just in-frame clones and leaves some out. This table holds fewer than 400,000 clones, 80% to 90% found once. Material for sequencing was PBMCs or T cells enriched from blood (not recorded which). The receptors were gathered from a man aged 30 to 45 who had recovered from COVID-19.

Written as DNA, the CDR3 is TGCAGCGCCGGGGGGGACAGGGCTTACACCGGGGAGCTGTTTTTT. Amino acids: CSAGGDRAYTGELFF. The rearrangement links TRBV29-1 to TRBJ2-2; maybe TRBD1 (9 bases). Germline CDR1 and CDR2: SQVTM and ANQGSEA. V was shortened by 7 bases and J by 3 bases, with 18 bases between the two germline ends. The CDR3 extends over 15 amino acids.

This chain connects TRBV28 to TRBJ1-6; perhaps TRBD1 as D (5 bases). Germline assignment: CDR1 MDHEN and CDR2 SYDVKM. V was trimmed by 4 bases and J by 8 bases, leaving 15 bases between them. The CDR3 covers 15 residues. CDR3 sequence (DNA): TGTGCCAGCAGTTCCCAATGGACAAGGGATTCACCCCTCCACTTT. It is translated as CASSSQWTRDSPLHF. The whole variable domain, filled in from reference TRBV28 and TRBJ1-6, reads DVKVTQSSRYLVKRTGEKVFLECVQDMDHENMFWYRQDPGLGLRLIYFSYDVKMKEKGDIPEGYSVSREKKERFSLILESASTNQTSMYLCASSSQWTRDSPLHFGNGTRLTVT.

The CDR3 bases are TGTGCCAGTAGTGACAGGGGTATAGCCAAAAACATTCAGTACTTC. It translates to CASSDRGIAKNIQYF. This chain joins TRBV19 and TRBJ2-4; the match to TRBD1 covers 8 bases. Per germline, CDR1 LNHDA and CDR2 SQIVND (reference sequence). CDR3 size: 15 residues. Losses at the gene ends were 5 bases for V and 0 bases for J; bases not matched to a gene: 3.

This clone was found a few times. The chain uses TRBV7-2 and TRBJ1-2, with D possibly matching TRBD1 (6 bases). This CDR3 has 14 residues. Germline CDR1 and CDR2: SGHTA and FQGNSA. Trimming pared 5 bases from V and 5 bases from J, leaving 15 bases between. CDR3 in amino acids: CASSPRTVEYGYTF. As DNA, the CDR3 is TGTGCCAGCAGCCCCCGGACAGTGGAGTATGGCTACACCTTC.

The chain uses TRBV6-6 and TRBJ1-4; weak D call: TRBD1 (5 bases). V lost 0 bases and J 1 base, leaving 9 bases between the germline ends. Germline-derived CDR1 and CDR2 are MNHNY and SVGAGI (reference sequence). This CDR3 comprises 16 residues. The CDR3 DNA follows: TGTGCCAGCAGTTACTCCCCGGGGGGAACTAATGAAAAACTGTTTTTT. It translates to CASSYSPGGTNEKLFF.

CDR3 sequence: CATSRETANYGYTF. The CDR3 DNA sequence: TGTGCCACCAGCAGAGAAACAGCAAACTATGGCTACACCTTC. The chain couples TRBV15 to TRBJ1-2; D is unresolved. Germline V lookup: CDR1 LNHNV, CDR2 YYDKDF (reference sequence). Trimming stripped 0 bases from V and 2 bases from J, with 7 bases between. The CDR3 totals 14 residues.

V gene TRBV6-4 combines with J gene TRBJ2-3, with 12 bases that match TRBD2. There are 16 residues in the CDR3. CDR1 and CDR2 from the germline V gene are MRHNA and SNTAGT. V dropped 6 bases and J dropped 2; count of bases not matched to a gene: 6. CDR3 region: CASSAGLAGSTDTQYF. CDR3 nucleotides: TGTGCCAGCAGCGCTGGACTAGCGGGGTCCACAGATACGCAGTATTTT.

This clone was detected once. V and J are TRBV10-1 and TRBJ2-7; 7 bases align to TRBD1. Per the germline V gene, CDR1 is WNHNN and CDR2 is SYGVQD (reference sequence). V shed 4 bases, J shed 0 bases, and the junction held 6 bases outside the gene matches. The length of the CDR3 is 15 residues. The CDR3 protein is CASSGRTGSSYEQYF. The CDR3 region has the DNA TGCGCCAGCAGTGGGAGGACAGGTTCCTCCTACGAGCAGTACTTC.

V gene TRBV4-1 combines with J gene TRBJ1-2; unclear D gene. This CDR3 has 14 residues. In germline, CDR1 is MGHRA, CDR2 YSYEKL. V lost 1 base and J lost 4, with 10 bases in between. In DNA form, the CDR3 reads TGCGCCAGCAGCCAAGGGGAGACTGGCTATGGCTACACCTTC. It is translated as CASSQGETGYGYTF.

This sequence joins TRBV19 and TRBJ1-2; a possible D gene is TRBD1 (6 bases). The germline gives CDR1 LNHDA, CDR2 SQIVND (reference sequence). V dropped 3 bases and J dropped 4 bases, with 21 bases sitting between them. The CDR3 consists of 17 residues. CDR3 amino acids: CASSIRDNTFPIYGYTF. CDR3 sequence (DNA): TGTGCCAGTAGTATTCGGGACAACACTTTCCCTATCTATGGCTACACCTTC.

This rearrangement joins TRBV5-1 to TRBJ2-7, with 8 bases fitting TRBD2. Trimming took 4 bases from V and 0 from J; bases not matched to a gene: 6. The CDR3 extends over 15 amino acids. In germline, CDR1 is SGHRS, CDR2 YFSETQ. The DNA of the CDR3 is TGCGCCAGCAGCCAAGCGGGGGATTACTCCTACGAGCAGTACTTC. It specifies CASSQAGDYSYEQYF.

V and J are TRBV5-4 and TRBJ2-1; D gene uncertain. CDR1 is SGHNT and CDR2 is YYREEE in the germline V gene (reference sequence). The CDR3 covers 15 residues. The germline V and J ends were trimmed by 1 base and 0 bases, with 8 bases remaining between them. The DNA for the CDR3 is TGTGCCAGCAGCTTGTCTCGTAGCTCCTACAATGAGCAGTTCTTC. Amino acids: CASSLSRSSYNEQFF.

V is TRBV27 and J is TRBJ2-1; tentative D call: TRBD1 (5 bases). Germline V gene lookup returns CDR1 MNHEY and CDR2 SMNVEV (reference sequence). There are 14 residues in the CDR3. The V end was cut by 3 bases, the J end by 2 bases, with 8 bases between. The CDR3: CASSFQGTYNEQFF. The CDR3 DNA sequence: TGTGCCAGCAGTTTCCAGGGTACCTACAATGAGCAGTTCTTC.

V gene TRBV15 combines with J gene TRBJ2-1; TRBD1 agrees at 8 bases. This CDR3 spans 16 amino acids. The V gene end was trimmed by 1 base and the J gene end by 3 bases; junction bases not matched to a gene: 5. CDR1 and CDR2 from the germline V gene are LNHNV and YYDKDF (reference sequence). The CDR3 spells CATSRGGRGLYNEQFF. The CDR3 DNA reads TGTGCCACCAGCAGAGGAGGCAGGGGGCTCTACAATGAGCAGTTCTTC.

This clone occurred a few times. V gene TRBV7-2 combines with J gene TRBJ2-1, with 12 bases lining up with TRBD1. The V gene end was trimmed by 2 bases and the J gene end by 9 bases; junction bases not matched to a gene: 5. This CDR3 is 15 amino acids long. Germline V gene sequence: CDR1 SGHTA, CDR2 FQGNSA. The chain's CDR3 is CASSLTGQGAFEQFF. CDR3 nucleotides: TGTGCCAGCAGCTTAACGGGACAGGGGGCCTTTGAGCAGTTCTTC. Supplemented by reference TRBV7-2 and TRBJ2-1, the full variable domain reads GAGVSQSPSNKVTEKGKDVELRCDPISGHTALYWYRQSLGQGLEFLIYFQGNSAPDKSGLPSDRFSAERTGGSVSTLTIQRTQQEDSAVYLCASSLTGQGAFEQFFGPGTRLTVL.

J is TRBJ2-2 and V is TRBV30; 7 bases fit TRBD1. The germline gives CDR1 GTSNPN, CDR2 SVGIG (reference sequence). Trimming cost V 5 bases and J 5 bases; bases outside gene matches: 8. The CDR3 is 14 amino acids. CDR3 residues: CAWDATGQTGELFF. CDR3 nucleotides: TGTGCCTGGGATGCGACAGGGCAGACCGGGGAGCTGTTTTTT.

This clone was detected a few times. The chain combines TRBV29-1 with TRBJ2-1, with D perhaps TRBD1 (5 bases). V was shortened by 0 bases and J by 8 bases, with 8 bases between the two germline ends. The V gene's germline CDR1 is SQVTM and CDR2 ANQGSEA. The CDR3 has 12 residues. The CDR3 protein is CSVEDRRDEQFF. DNA for the CDR3: TGCAGCGTTGAAGATCGCAGGGATGAGCAGTTCTTC.

This chain uses TRBV18 with TRBJ2-7; D remains unclear. V lost 0 bases, J lost 3 bases, and 9 bases lay in between. From germline, CDR1 is KGHSH and CDR2 LQKENI. The CDR3 contains 14 residues. The CDR3 region is CASSPPAKRYEQYF. The CDR3 DNA sequence: TGTGCCAGCTCACCACCGGCGAAGCGCTACGAGCAGTACTTC.

The gene calls are TRBV6-5 and TRBJ1-6, with no clear D. The CDR3 sequence is 14 residues long. V gave up 5 bases and J gave up 7 bases, with 12 bases separating them. Per germline, CDR1 MNHEY and CDR2 SVGAGI. CDR3 nucleotides: TGTGCCAGCAGTCCCCGGGTCCTCAATTCACCCCTCCACTTT. This codes for CASSPRVLNSPLHF.

The J gene is TRBJ1-1, the V gene TRBV15; 9 bases match TRBD1. V lost 2 bases, J lost 7 bases, and 5 bases stayed unmatched. The germline V gene has CDR1 LNHNV and CDR2 YYDKDF (reference sequence). This CDR3 has 14 amino acids. In DNA form, the CDR3 reads TGTGCCACCAGCAGATGGGGACAGGGAATTGAAGCTTTCTTT. Protein: CATSRWGQGIEAFF.

The V call is TRBV20-1, the J call TRBJ1-1, with D possibly TRBD1 on 5 matching bases. This CDR3 spans 11 amino acids. Trimming stripped 6 bases from V and 4 bases from J, with 9 bases between. Germline V lookup: CDR1 DFQATT, CDR2 SNEGSKA (reference sequence). CDR3 in amino acids: CSARDSTEAFF. The CDR3, as DNA: TGCAGTGCCCGCGACAGCACTGAAGCTTTCTTT.

DNA of the CDR3: TGTGCCAGCAGTTCCCCCGGGACTAGGGGGATAGATACGCAGTATTTT. Translating it yields CASSSPGTRGIDTQYF. The rearrangement links TRBV28 to TRBJ2-3, with 8 bases aligning to TRBD2. Germline values: CDR1 MDHEN, CDR2 SYDVKM. This CDR3 is 16 amino acids long. The J segment lost 5 bases and the V segment lost 4 bases, leaving 11 bases of the junction unmatched.

This chain connects TRBV27 to TRBJ1-4; 8 bases map to TRBD1. Trimming at V came to 7 bases and at J to 8 bases, leaving 9 bases not matched to a gene. Looked up from germline, CDR1 is MNHEY and CDR2 is SMNVEV (reference sequence). The CDR3 is 14 residues long. CDR3 sequence (DNA): TGTGCCAGCACTTTTACAGGGGGATTCGAAAAACTGTTTTTT. It encodes CASTFTGGFEKLFF.

This clone was seen once. The rearrangement uses TRBV7-2 and TRBJ1-3, with D tentatively TRBD1 (5 bases). The CDR3 spans 16 residues. Trimming stripped 0 bases from V and 2 bases from J, with 11 bases between. CDR1 and CDR2 (germline): SGHTA, FQGNSA. CDR3 protein: CASSLAPRQPGNTIYF. The CDR3 region has the DNA TGTGCCAGCAGCTTAGCCCCCCGACAGCCTGGAAACACCATATATTTT. Variable domain in full (rest from reference TRBV7-2 and TRBJ1-3): GAGVSQSPSNKVTEKGKDVELRCDPISGHTALYWYRQSLGQGLEFLIYFQGNSAPDKSGLPSDRFSAERTGGSVSTLTIQRTQQEDSAVYLCASSLAPRQPGNTIYFGEGSWLTVV.

This CDR3 is CSVGDTPYEQYF. As DNA, the CDR3 is TGCAGCGTGGGGGACACCCCCTACGAGCAGTACTTC. The gene calls are TRBV29-1 and TRBJ2-7, with D perhaps matching TRBD1 (6 bases). The CDR3 consists of 12 residues. Per germline, CDR1 SQVTM and CDR2 ANQGSEA. V lost 6 bases, J lost 2 bases, and 11 bases lay in between.

The gene calls are TRBV4-2 and TRBJ2-1; 7 bases agree with TRBD1. The CDR3 consists of 14 residues. Trimming at V came to 2 bases and at J to 8 bases, leaving 6 bases not matched to a gene. The germline V gene encodes CDR1 LGHNA and CDR2 YNFKEQ. CDR3 nucleotides: TGTGCCAGCAGCCAACTCGACAGGGTTGATGAGCAGTTCTTC. Its translation is CASSQLDRVDEQFF.

The chain joins TRBV28 to TRBJ2-5, with TRBD2 identical over 12 bases. CDR1 is MDHEN and CDR2 is SYDVKM in the germline V gene. CDR3 length: 17 amino acids. V shed 5 bases and J 6 bases; nucleotides not matched to a gene: 13. CDR3 region: CASSAFTLAGGLQTQYF. In DNA form, the CDR3 reads TGTGCCAGCAGTGCATTCACCCTAGCGGGGGGGCTTCAGACCCAGTACTTC.

V and J are TRBV24-1 and TRBJ2-5, with 8 bases fitting TRBD2. The ends lost 4 bases at V and 3 bases at J; junction bases unmatched: 6. CDR1 is KGHDR and CDR2 is SFDVKD in the germline V gene. The CDR3 length is 15 residues. CDR3 loop: CATSEGRGAEETQYF. The CDR3 DNA sequence: TGTGCCACCAGTGAGGGGCGGGGGGCAGAAGAGACCCAGTACTTC.

This rearrangement joins TRBV30 to TRBJ2-1; D gene uncertain. This CDR3 contains 15 residues. Trimming shortened V by 0 bases and J by 0 bases, and 9 bases separated the two germline ends. Germline CDR1 reads GTSNPN; CDR2 reads SVGIG (reference sequence). The CDR3 DNA follows: TGTGCCTGGAGTGTACTGGAGAGCTCCTACAATGAGCAGTTCTTC. Its protein is CAWSVLESSYNEQFF.

This clone was recorded once. This chain connects TRBV14 to TRBJ2-3; D is ambiguous. The CDR3 has 17 amino acids. V was cut by 0 bases and J by 2 bases, with 15 bases left in between. Germline V lookup: CDR1 SGHDN, CDR2 FVKESK. CDR3 sequence (DNA): TGTGCCAGCAGCCAAGATTGGATTAGCTCAAACACAGATACGCAGTATTTT. It yields the protein CASSQDWISSNTDTQYF.